The 20 T cell receptor beta chains presented below share a single source sample, sequenced in a study of blood T cell repertoires in COVID-19. Sequenced by immunoSEQ multiplex PCR; TCRdb stores in-frame clones only, minus some. The data contain a few hundred thousand clones, roughly 85% of them seen just once; the ten biggest clones take up less than 3.5%. The sample taken for sequencing was peripheral blood. The receptors stem from a woman aged 18-29 years with acute or convalescent COVID-19.

The CDR3 DNA follows: TGTGCCAGCAGTTCACAGGGGACGAACTATGGCTACACCTTC. This codes for CASSSQGTNYGYTF. The chain is built from TRBV28 and TRBJ1-2; 7 nucleotides agree with TRBD1. V shed 4 bases, J shed 2 bases, and the junction held 4 bases outside the gene matches. Germline assignment: CDR1 MDHEN and CDR2 SYDVKM. The CDR3 contains 14 residues.

J is TRBJ2-7 and V is TRBV6-2 or TRBV6-3; no firm D call. Germline V CDR1 and CDR2: MNHEY, SVGEGT. V lost 0 bases, J lost 3 bases, and 12 bases lay in between. This CDR3 contains 15 residues. CDR3 nucleotide sequence: TGTGCCAGCAGTTACTCGATCCGACTCAGCTACGAGCAGTACTTC. This translates into CASSYSIRLSYEQYF.

The chain couples TRBV5-1 to TRBJ2-5; 10 nucleotides line up with TRBD2. This CDR3 region has 16 residues. Per the germline V gene, CDR1 is SGHRS and CDR2 is YFSETQ. J was trimmed by 4 bases and V by 1 base; bases with no gene match: 7. The CDR3 bases are TGCGCCAGCAGCTTGCAGCCTAGCGGGAGTGGAGAGACCCAGTACTTC. It encodes CASSLQPSGSGETQYF. Full variable domain (outside the CDR3, taken from reference TRBV5-1 and TRBJ2-5): KAGVTQTPRYLIKTRGQQVTLSCSPISGHRSVSWYQQTPGQGLQFLFEYFSETQRNKGNFPGRFSGRQFSNSRSEMNVSTLELGDSALYLCASSLQPSGSGETQYFGPGTRLLVL.

The chain uses TRBV5-1 and TRBJ1-5; weak D call: TRBD1 (5 bases). CDR3 length: 14 amino acids. V was shortened by 4 bases and J by 0 bases, with 8 bases between the two germline ends. The V gene's germline CDR1 is SGHRS and CDR2 YFSETQ. The CDR3, as DNA: TGCGCCAGCAGCCTAACAGGTAGCAATCAGCCCCAGCATTTT. This translates into CASSLTGSNQPQHF.

This chain connects TRBV5-8 to TRBJ1-3; 9 bases are shared with TRBD1. This CDR3 comprises 15 residues. CDR1 SGHTS and CDR2 YDEGEE come from the germline V gene. J gave up 4 bases and V 0 bases, and 2 bases lay outside the gene matches. As DNA, the CDR3 is TGTGCCAGCAGCTTGGGGGACAGGGCCGGAAACACCATATATTTT. As protein: CASSLGDRAGNTIYF.

This chain connects TRBV7-2 to TRBJ1-1; weak D call: TRBD1 (5 bases). The V end lost 4 bases, the J end lost 7 bases, and 13 bases lay between the germline ends. Germline loops: CDR1 SGHTA, CDR2 FQGNSA. The CDR3 spans 13 residues. CDR3 residues: CASSSARGFEAFF. The CDR3 DNA reads TGTGCCAGCAGCTCCGCCCGGGGGTTTGAAGCTTTCTTT.

This clone was seen only once. V usage is TRBV10-3 and J usage is TRBJ1-4; unclear D gene. The V end was cut by 6 bases, the J end by 7 bases, with 9 bases between. The CDR3 consists of 12 residues. Germline CDR1 and CDR2: ENHRY and SYGVKD. The CDR3 is CAISPRGEKLFF. In DNA, the CDR3 is TGTGCCATCAGCCCCCGGGGTGAAAAACTGTTTTTT.

V is TRBV7-2 and J is TRBJ2-7; TRBD2 matches 10 bases. The junction had 4 bases not matched to a gene; V was cut back by 0 bases and J by 5 bases. Germline V lookup: CDR1 SGHTA, CDR2 FQGNSA. This CDR3 region has 15 residues. The CDR3 DNA sequence: TGTGCCAGCAGCTTAGCTCTAGCGGGAGAGGACGAGCAGTACTTC. Translating gives CASSLALAGEDEQYF.

The V and J genes are TRBV12-3 or TRBV12-4 and TRBJ1-1; D gene ambiguous. This CDR3 is 12 amino acids long. V was shortened by 5 bases and J by 1 base, with 5 bases between the two germline ends. CDR3 sequence: CASSAGNTEAFF. DNA for the CDR3: TGTGCCAGCAGTGCGGGGAACACTGAAGCTTTCTTT.

The V call is TRBV28, the J call TRBJ1-2; D is undetermined. CDR1 is MDHEN and CDR2 is SYDVKM in the germline V gene. The V end was cut by 2 bases, the J end by 4 bases, with 14 bases between. The CDR3 runs to 15 residues. The CDR3 coding sequence is TGTGCCAGCAGTTTAGGTGTAAGTCGGAGCTATGGCTACACCTTC. It encodes CASSLGVSRSYGYTF.

This chain uses TRBV10-2 with TRBJ2-1, with 11 bases fitting TRBD2. V was pared by 4 bases and J by 6 bases, with 2 bases of the junction left unmatched. The CDR3 consists of 14 residues. Germline lookup yields CDR1 WSHSY and CDR2 SAAADI. CDR3 nucleotides: TGCGCCAGCAGTGCACTAGCGGGGGCCAATGAGCAGTTCTTC. Translation: CASSALAGANEQFF.

CDR3 coding DNA: TGTGCCAGCAGCTCCCGGGGGGGGCCCACTGAAGCTTTCTTT. Encoded protein: CASSSRGGPTEAFF. V gene TRBV7-2 combines with J gene TRBJ1-1; a possible D gene is TRBD1 (6 bases). CDR1 is SGHTA, CDR2 FQGNSA, per germline. The length of the CDR3 is 14 residues. V was cut by 4 bases and J by 4 bases, with 13 bases left in between. The entire variable domain, with the rest obtained from reference TRBV7-2 and TRBJ1-1, is as follows: GAGVSQSPSNKVTEKGKDVELRCDPISGHTALYWYRQSLGQGLEFLIYFQGNSAPDKSGLPSDRFSAERTGGSVSTLTIQRTQQEDSAVYLCASSSRGGPTEAFFGQGTRLTVV.

The count of this clone is one. The chain couples TRBV7-2 to TRBJ2-7; 7 bases align to TRBD2. The CDR3 extends over 15 amino acids. Germline values: CDR1 SGHTA, CDR2 FQGNSA. J lost 7 bases, V lost 4 bases, and 13 bases had no gene match. DNA for the CDR3: TGTGCCAGCAGCTATGACTTGCGGGAGTATTATGAGCAGTACTTC. It specifies CASSYDLREYYEQYF.

The chain carries TRBV5-6 and TRBJ2-5; 9 bases are a match to TRBD1. There are 16 residues in the CDR3. CDR1 and CDR2 (germline): SGHDT, YYEEEE. Losses at the gene ends were 0 bases for V and 3 bases for J; bases not matched to a gene: 6. CDR3 nucleotide sequence: TGTGCCAGCAGCTTGGAACAGGGGGCGCGAGAAGAGACCCAGTACTTC. Translation gives CASSLEQGAREETQYF.

The V gene is TRBV7-8, the J gene TRBJ2-1, with 9 positions matching TRBD1. Germline lookup yields CDR1 SGHVS and CDR2 FQNEAQ. Trimming at V came to 2 bases and at J to 7 bases, leaving 24 bases not matched to a gene. This CDR3 contains 21 residues. The chain's CDR3 is CASSLRSGQGIILGLSNEQFF. In DNA form, the CDR3 reads TGTGCCAGCAGCTTACGTTCGGGACAGGGCATAATCCTTGGATTATCGAATGAGCAGTTCTTC.

CDR3 protein: CASSLDRGNTGELFF. The DNA for the CDR3 is TGTGCCAGCAGCCTCGACAGGGGGAACACCGGGGAGCTGTTTTTT. This chain uses TRBV11-2 with TRBJ2-2; 8 positions match TRBD1. The CDR3 covers 15 residues. Germline CDR1 is SGHAT and CDR2 is FQNNGV. V trimming: 5 bases; J trimming: 1 base; junction bases outside the gene matches: 3.

The chain is built from TRBV7-2 and TRBJ2-1; tentatively, D is TRBD2 (7 bases). Trimming left V 5 bases short and J 5 bases short, with 19 bases between. Per germline, CDR1 SGHTA and CDR2 FQGNSA. The CDR3 covers 16 residues. The CDR3 nucleotides are TGTGCCAGCAGCCCGTCCGGGGGCGGGAGTAACAATGAGCAGTTCTTC. It codes for CASSPSGGGSNNEQFF.

This clone was counted a few times. The CDR3 nucleotides are TGTGCCAGCAGCTTAGCCGCGACAGGGGGCTATGGCTACACCTTC. Translation gives CASSLAATGGYGYTF. The chain combines TRBV7-8 with TRBJ1-2, with 9 bases lining up with TRBD1. The CDR3 totals 15 residues. J lost 4 bases, V lost 0 bases, and 3 bases had no gene match. Looked up from germline, CDR1 is SGHVS and CDR2 is FQNEAQ. Together with reference TRBV7-8 and TRBJ1-2, the CDR3 gives the full variable domain: GAGVSQSPRYKVAKRGQDVALRCDPISGHVSLFWYQQALGQGPEFLTYFQNEAQLDKSGLPSDRFFAERPEGSVSTLKIQRTQQEDSAVYLCASSLAATGGYGYTFGSGTRLTVV.

In its sample, this clone was seen a few times. The chain employs TRBV7-2 and TRBJ2-7; TRBD2 might be the D (6 bases). The CDR3 is 13 residues long. Germline CDR1 and CDR2: SGHTA and FQGNSA. Trimming took off 6 bases at V and 12 bases at J, with 21 bases between the two ends. CDR3: CASSSDYRIGGYF. The DNA of the CDR3 is TGTGCCAGCAGTTCAGACTACCGCATCGGGGGGTACTTC.

The chain is built from TRBV13 and TRBJ1-4, with TRBD1 as a possible D gene (6 bases). CDR1 is PRHDT, CDR2 FYEKMQ, per germline (reference sequence). The V end lost 9 bases, the J end lost 5 bases, and 16 bases lay between the germline ends. The CDR3 spans 14 residues. CDR3 protein: CASTSWTENEKLFF. The CDR3 bases are TGTGCCAGTACGAGCTGGACAGAGAATGAAAAACTGTTTTTT.